The present T cell receptor beta chain was sequenced within a study of shared clonotypes between healthy human individuals. CD45RO-negative cells were positively selected for CCR7, leaving out terminally differentiated effector memory CD45RA+ cells. Study conclusions and caveats: Shared across a few donors were roughly 4.8% of the naive CD4 clonotypes.

Germline V gene data show CDR1 as LGHNA and CDR2 as YNFKEQ. V was clipped by 0 bases and J by 2 bases, with 3 bases between them. The CDR3 has 13 amino acids. Authors' processing steps: Junction-only sequences produced by ImmunoSEQ had no quality scores, so filtering differed. TCRdb's table, derived via immunoSEQ multiplex PCR, lists solely in-frame clones and lacks some. V and J calls plus clone size are reproduced from that table; the DNA served to infer D and trimming. Counted here are around 2,000,000 clones, less than 95% occurring once; the ten biggest clones make up 0.9% to 1.4%. Points on this clone: Its target is not known.

Sequencing was carried out using naive CD8+ T cells sorted from blood. The V and J genes are TRBV4-2 and TRBJ2-3; D gene ambiguous. The clonotype was recovered from a man younger than 35 in good health. The CDR3 loop is CASSQDLTDTQYF. In DNA form, the CDR3 reads TGTGCCAGCAGCCAAGATCTCACAGATACGCAGTATTTT.